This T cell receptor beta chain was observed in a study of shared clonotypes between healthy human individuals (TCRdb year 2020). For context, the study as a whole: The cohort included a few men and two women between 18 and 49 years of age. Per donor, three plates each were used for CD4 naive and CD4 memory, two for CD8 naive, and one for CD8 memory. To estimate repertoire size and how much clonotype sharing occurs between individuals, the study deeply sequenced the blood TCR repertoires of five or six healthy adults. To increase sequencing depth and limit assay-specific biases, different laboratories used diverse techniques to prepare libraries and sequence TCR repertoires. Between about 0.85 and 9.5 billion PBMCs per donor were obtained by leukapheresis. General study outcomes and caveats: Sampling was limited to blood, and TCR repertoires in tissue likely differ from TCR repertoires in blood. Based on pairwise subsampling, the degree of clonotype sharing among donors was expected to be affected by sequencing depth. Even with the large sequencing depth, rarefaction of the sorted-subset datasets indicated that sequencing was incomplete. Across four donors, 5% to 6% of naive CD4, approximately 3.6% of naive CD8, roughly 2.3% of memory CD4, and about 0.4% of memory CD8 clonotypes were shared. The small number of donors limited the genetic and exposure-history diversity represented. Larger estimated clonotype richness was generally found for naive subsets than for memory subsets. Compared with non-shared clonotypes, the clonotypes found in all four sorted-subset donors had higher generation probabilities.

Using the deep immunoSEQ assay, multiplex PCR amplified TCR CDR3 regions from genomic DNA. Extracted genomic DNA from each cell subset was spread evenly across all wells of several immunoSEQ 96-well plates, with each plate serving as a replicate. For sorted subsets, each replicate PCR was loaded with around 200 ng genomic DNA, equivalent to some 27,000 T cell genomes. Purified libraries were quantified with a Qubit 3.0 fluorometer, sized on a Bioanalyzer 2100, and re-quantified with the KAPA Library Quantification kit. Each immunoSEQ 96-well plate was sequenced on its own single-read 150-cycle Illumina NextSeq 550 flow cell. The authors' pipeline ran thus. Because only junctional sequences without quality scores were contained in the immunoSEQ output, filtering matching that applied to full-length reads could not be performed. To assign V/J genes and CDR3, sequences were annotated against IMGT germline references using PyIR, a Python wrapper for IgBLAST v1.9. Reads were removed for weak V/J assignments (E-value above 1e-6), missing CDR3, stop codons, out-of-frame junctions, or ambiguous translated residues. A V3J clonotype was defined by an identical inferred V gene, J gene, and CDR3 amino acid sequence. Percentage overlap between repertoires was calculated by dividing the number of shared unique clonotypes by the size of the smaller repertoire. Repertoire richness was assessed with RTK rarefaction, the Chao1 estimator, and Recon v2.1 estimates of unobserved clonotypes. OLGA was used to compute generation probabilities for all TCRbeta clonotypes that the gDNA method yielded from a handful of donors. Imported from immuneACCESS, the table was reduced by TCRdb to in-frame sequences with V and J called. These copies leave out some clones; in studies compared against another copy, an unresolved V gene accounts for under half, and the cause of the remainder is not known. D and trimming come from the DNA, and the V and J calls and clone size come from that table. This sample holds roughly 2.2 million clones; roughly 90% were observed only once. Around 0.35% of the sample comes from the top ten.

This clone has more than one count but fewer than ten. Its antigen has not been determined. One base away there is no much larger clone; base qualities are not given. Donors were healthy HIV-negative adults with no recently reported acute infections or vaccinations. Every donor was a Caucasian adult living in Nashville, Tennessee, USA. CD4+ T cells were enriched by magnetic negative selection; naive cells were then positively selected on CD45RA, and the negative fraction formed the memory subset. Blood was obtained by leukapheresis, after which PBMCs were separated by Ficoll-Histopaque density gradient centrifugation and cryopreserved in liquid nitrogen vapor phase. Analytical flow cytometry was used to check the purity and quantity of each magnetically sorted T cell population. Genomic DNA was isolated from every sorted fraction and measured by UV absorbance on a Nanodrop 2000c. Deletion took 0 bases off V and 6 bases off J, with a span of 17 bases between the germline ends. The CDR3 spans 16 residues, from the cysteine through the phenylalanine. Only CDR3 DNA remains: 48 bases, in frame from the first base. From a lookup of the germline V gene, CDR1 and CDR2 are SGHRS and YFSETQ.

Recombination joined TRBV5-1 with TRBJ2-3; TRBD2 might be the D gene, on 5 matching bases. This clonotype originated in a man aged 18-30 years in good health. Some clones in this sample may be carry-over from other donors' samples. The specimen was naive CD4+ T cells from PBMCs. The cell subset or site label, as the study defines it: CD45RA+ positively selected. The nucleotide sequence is TGCGCCAGCAGCTTGGACGGACTGATCCCCGAGGATACGCAGTATTTT. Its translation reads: CASSLDGLIPEDTQYF.